A selection of T cell receptor beta chains follows, all from one sample in a study of CD49a tissue-resident CD8 T cells in human skin. Here immunoSEQ multiplex PCR was the method, and the copy in TCRdb shows in-frame clones only, minus some. This sample contains around 93 clones. The sequenced material came from CLA+ CD8+ effector memory T cells sorted from blood. The source is a human donor in good health. CDR3s include the opening cysteine and the closing phenylalanine or tryptophan. The D gene is left open where the match is weak. Rows may omit the clone size; those that give it use once, few, many or a size class.

J gene: TRBJ2-3
clone size: -
D gene: -
V gene: TRBV27
CDR3 DNA: TGTGCCAGCAGTTTATCGTTTGCTAGGCCTACGCAGTATTTT
CDR3 protein: CASSLSFARPTQYF

J gene: TRBJ1-2
clone size: -
D gene: -
V gene: TRBV9
CDR3 DNA: TGTGCCAGCAGCCCCCGAGGGTCTAACTATGGCTACACCTTC
CDR3 protein: CASSPRGSNYGYTF

J gene: TRBJ2-5
clone size: -
D gene: -
V gene: TRBV7-3
CDR3 DNA: TGTGCCAGCAGCTTAGGGGGGAAAGAGACCCAGTACTTC
CDR3 protein: CASSLGGKETQYF

J gene: TRBJ1-5
clone size: -
D gene: -
V gene: TRBV21-1
CDR3 DNA: TGTGCCAGCAGTAACGGGTTGCTACATTGGCATCATCAGCCCCAGCATTTT
CDR3 protein: CASSNGLLHWHHQPQHF

J gene: TRBJ1-2
clone size: once
D gene: -
V gene: TRBV5-4
CDR3 DNA: TGTGCCAGCAGCTTGTATTACAGGGCCGAGGGATTGGGCTACACCTTC
CDR3 protein: CASSLYYRAEGLGYTF

J gene: TRBJ2-7
clone size: -
D gene: TRBD2
V gene: TRBV19
CDR3 DNA: TGTGCCAGTAGAGAACTAGCGGGCCAAACCTACGAGCAGTACTTC
CDR3 protein: CASRELAGQTYEQYF

J gene: TRBJ2-2
clone size: -
D gene: -
V gene: TRBV4-3
CDR3 DNA: TGCGCCAGCAGCCAAGACAGGGCTAACACCGGGGAGCTGTTTTTT
CDR3 protein: CASSQDRANTGELFF

J gene: TRBJ2-1
clone size: few
D gene: -
V gene: TRBV4-3
CDR3 DNA: TGCGCCAGCAGCCAAGAACCGGTCCCAGGTAATGAGCAGTTCTTC
CDR3 protein: CASSQEPVPGNEQFF

J gene: TRBJ2-2
clone size: -
D gene: TRBD1
V gene: TRBV2
CDR3 DNA: TGTGCCAGCAGGCGTAGACAGGGGGACACCGGGGAGCTGTTTTTT
CDR3 protein: CASRRRQGDTGELFF

J gene: TRBJ1-5
clone size: once
D gene: -
V gene: TRBV4-1
CDR3 DNA: TGCGCCAGCAGCCATATGGCAGGGTCCCAGCCCCAGCATTTT
CDR3 protein: CASSHMAGSQPQHF

J gene: TRBJ2-3
clone size: -
D gene: TRBD2
V gene: TRBV5-4
CDR3 DNA: TGTGCCAGCAGCCTCTGGGGCGGGGGGGCAGTAGATACGCAGTATTTT
CDR3 protein: CASSLWGGGAVDTQYF

J gene: TRBJ1-1
clone size: -
D gene: -
V gene: TRBV21-1
CDR3 DNA: TGTGCCAGCAGGAATAGAATAGCTACACAATGCACTGAAGCTTTCTTT
CDR3 protein: CASRNRIATQCTEAFF

J gene: TRBJ2-2
clone size: -
D gene: -
V gene: TRBV5-1
CDR3 DNA: TGCGCCAGCAGCTTGGAAACAGGTCAAGGGATGAACACCGGGGAGCTGTTTTTT
CDR3 protein: CASSLETGQGMNTGELFF

J gene: TRBJ1-6
clone size: -
D gene: TRBD1
V gene: TRBV9
CDR3 DNA: TGTGCCAGCAGCGGGACTGAGACAGGGGCGATCTATAATTCACCCCTCCACTTT
CDR3 protein: CASSGTETGAIYNSPLHF

J gene: TRBJ1-3
clone size: once
D gene: -
V gene: TRBV15
CDR3 DNA: TGTGCCACCAGCAGAGAACAGGACCCTGGAAACACCATATATTTT
CDR3 protein: CATSREQDPGNTIYF

J gene: TRBJ1-1
clone size: once
D gene: -
V gene: TRBV19
CDR3 DNA: TGTGCCAGTAGTATAGGGGCTTGGAACACTGAAGCTTTCTTT
CDR3 protein: CASSIGAWNTEAFF

J gene: TRBJ2-1
clone size: -
D gene: -
V gene: TRBV6-1
CDR3 DNA: TGTGCCACCTCGCAGGGAACTCGGCAATTCTTC
CDR3 protein: CATSQGTRQFF

J gene: TRBJ1-2
clone size: -
D gene: -
V gene: TRBV5-5
CDR3 DNA: TGTGCCAGCAGGTTCAAGGGGGGGATTGGCTACACCTTC
CDR3 protein: CASRFKGGIGYTF

J gene: TRBJ2-1
clone size: -
D gene: TRBD2
V gene: TRBV4-3
CDR3 DNA: TGCGCCAGCAGCCAAGACTTTGGTAGCGGGGGGGCCGGTGAGCAGTTCTTC
CDR3 protein: CASSQDFGSGGAGEQFF

J gene: TRBJ2-3
clone size: once
D gene: TRBD2
V gene: TRBV10-1
CDR3 DNA: TGCGCCAGCAGTGCCGGACTAGCGGGGGGGACTAGCACAGATACGCAGTATTTT
CDR3 protein: CASSAGLAGGTSTDTQYF

J gene: TRBJ1-1
clone size: -
D gene: -
V gene: TRBV27
CDR3 DNA: TGTGCCAGCAGCCCGAGTAGGGGAATGAACACTGAAGCTTTCTTT
CDR3 protein: CASSPSRGMNTEAFF

J gene: TRBJ2-5
clone size: -
D gene: TRBD2
V gene: TRBV5-6
CDR3 DNA: TGTGCCAGCAGCCTCGGGGGGGGAGGCGAGGCCCAGTACTTC
CDR3 protein: CASSLGGGGEAQYF

J gene: TRBJ2-7
clone size: -
D gene: -
V gene: TRBV7-9
CDR3 DNA: TGTGCCAGCAGCCGAACAGGTCGAACCTACGAGCAGTACTTC
CDR3 protein: CASSRTGRTYEQYF

J gene: TRBJ2-7
clone size: -
D gene: TRBD2
V gene: TRBV10-1
CDR3 DNA: TGCGCCAGCAGAGAGAGTCGTTGGGGGGGGTCCTACGAGCAGTACTTC
CDR3 protein: CASRESRWGGSYEQYF

J gene: TRBJ1-5
clone size: -
D gene: TRBD1
V gene: TRBV7-9
CDR3 DNA: TGTGCCAGCAGCCCGTCCGGGACAGACATCAATCAGCCCCAGCATTTT
CDR3 protein: CASSPSGTDINQPQHF

J gene: TRBJ2-1
clone size: -
D gene: TRBD1
V gene: TRBV5-1
CDR3 DNA: TGCGCCAGCAGCTTGGGTATTACAGGGGGCGATGAGCAGTTCTTC
CDR3 protein: CASSLGITGGDEQFF

J gene: TRBJ1-1
clone size: once
D gene: -
V gene: TRBV6-1
CDR3 DNA: TGTGCCAGCAGTGAGGGGGCGAACACTGAAGCTTTCTTT
CDR3 protein: CASSEGANTEAFF

J gene: TRBJ2-3
clone size: once
D gene: TRBD2
V gene: TRBV6-4
CDR3 DNA: TGTGCCAGCAGTGACAATGCGGGGGGGCCTACAGATACGCAGTATTTT
CDR3 protein: CASSDNAGGPTDTQYF

J gene: TRBJ2-1
clone size: -
D gene: -
V gene: TRBV6-5
CDR3 DNA: TGTGCCAGCAGTGTCAGGGAATCCTACAATGAGCAGTTCTTC
CDR3 protein: CASSVRESYNEQFF

J gene: TRBJ1-6
clone size: once
D gene: -
V gene: TRBV5-4
CDR3 DNA: TGTGCCAGCAGCTTCGGGAATTCACCCCTCCACTTT
CDR3 protein: CASSFGNSPLHF

J gene: TRBJ2-7
clone size: -
D gene: TRBD1
V gene: TRBV7-9
CDR3 DNA: TGTGCCAGCAGCTCGACAGGGGGTTGGTACGAGCAGTACTTC
CDR3 protein: CASSSTGGWYEQYF

J gene: TRBJ1-2
clone size: -
D gene: -
V gene: TRBV27
CDR3 DNA: TGTGCCAGCAGCCCCATACGTGGGCCCTACTATGGCTACACCTTC
CDR3 protein: CASSPIRGPYYGYTF

J gene: TRBJ2-1
clone size: once
D gene: -
V gene: TRBV4-1
CDR3 DNA: TGCGCCAGCAGCCAAGAGAGCCCGGTCAAAAGAGGAGCGAATGAGCAGTTCTTC
CDR3 protein: CASSQESPVKRGANEQFF